Listed below are T cell receptor beta chains from one sample, sequenced in a study of shared clonotypes between healthy human individuals. Data came from immunoSEQ multiplex PCR; TCRdb stores just in-frame clones and leaves some out. The sample has approximately 2,000,000 clones, around 95% seen once. The source material was naive CD8+ T cells from PBMCs. Source of these receptors: a man younger than 35 in good health. Some clones in this sample may be carry-over from other donors' samples. The CDR3 runs from the conserved cysteine through the conserved F or W. D genes are given only for firm matches. Size tells how often a clone was seen (once, few, many) or the class of an expanded clone, and some rows leave it out.

>TRBJ2-7|NA|TRBV4-2|NA
CASSQGRGSYEQYF
TGTGCCAGCAGCCAAGGTCGGGGTAGCTACGAGCAGTACTTC
>TRBJ1-4|NA|TRBV28|NA
CASSFAATNEKLFF
TGTGCCAGCAGTTTCGCTGCAACTAATGAAAAACTGTTTTTT
>TRBJ1-5|TRBD1|TRBV28|NA
CASSFVRDSPYSNQPQHF
TGTGCCAGCAGTTTTGTCAGGGACAGTCCCTATAGCAATCAGCCCCAGCATTTT
>TRBJ2-1|NA|TRBV11-2|NA
CASSFQFYEQFF
TGTGCCAGCAGCTTTCAGTTCTATGAGCAGTTCTTC
>TRBJ2-3|TRBD2|TRBV2|NA
CASRAAGDTDTQYF
TGTGCCAGCAGGGCAGCGGGGGACACAGATACGCAGTATTTT
>TRBJ2-3|TRBD2|TRBV28|NA
CASQIVTKGLAGAKYTQYF
TGTGCCAGCCAAATCGTCACTAAGGGACTAGCGGGAGCCAAATATACGCAGTATTTT
>TRBJ1-2|NA|TRBV7-9|NA
CASSSTRDTGTGYTF
TGTGCCAGCAGCTCAACCCGAGACACAGGGACGGGCTACACCTTC
>TRBJ1-5|NA|TRBV6-5|NA
CASSYYRGSNQPQHF
TGTGCCAGCAGTTATTACCGGGGGAGCAATCAGCCCCAGCATTTT
>TRBJ2-3|NA|TRBV7-2|NA
CASSAVLSRTDTQYF
TGTGCCAGCAGCGCAGTCCTTTCCCGGACAGATACGCAGTATTTT
>TRBJ2-1|TRBD2|TRBV5-1|NA
CASSITSGKLVVTEQFF
TGCGCCAGCAGTATCACTAGCGGGAAATTAGTTGTTACTGAGCAGTTCTTC
>TRBJ2-2|NA|TRBV27|NA
CASSSGLSTGELFF
TGTGCCAGCAGTTCAGGACTGTCCACCGGGGAGCTGTTTTTT
>TRBJ2-7|TRBD1|TRBV19|NA
CASSIRDRADEQYF
TGTGCCAGTAGTATCCGGGACAGGGCGGACGAGCAGTACTTC
>TRBJ2-6|NA|TRBV7-8|NA
CASSLAEAVLTF
TGTGCCAGCAGCTTAGCGGAAGCCGTCCTGACTTTC
>TRBJ1-3|NA|TRBV5-1|NA
CASSSYSGNAIYF
TGCGCCAGCAGCTCATACTCGGGAAACGCCATATATTTT
>TRBJ2-7|NA|TRBV6-5|NA
CASSYGDGEQYF
TGTGCCAGCAGTTACGGGGACGGCGAGCAGTACTTC
>TRBJ1-3|NA|TRBV6-6|NA
CASSYPFSEDGNTIYF
TGTGCCAGCAGTTACCCCTTTTCTGAGGATGGAAACACCATATATTTT
>TRBJ1-1|TRBD1|TRBV13|NA
CASSWGQSEAFF
TGTGCCAGCAGCTGGGGACAGTCTGAAGCTTTCTTT
>TRBJ2-1|TRBD2|TRBV29-1|NA
CSVAGTSGKSTLLDEQFF
TGCAGCGTGGCCGGGACTAGCGGGAAATCTACACTTTTGGATGAGCAGTTCTTC
>TRBJ2-1|NA|TRBV29-1|NA
CSVPQVRDEQFF
TGCAGCGTCCCACAGGTTAGGGATGAGCAGTTCTTC
>TRBJ2-5|TRBD1|TRBV4-1|NA
CASSQDPGQGWEETQYF
TGCGCCAGCAGCCAAGACCCGGGACAGGGGTGGGAAGAGACCCAGTACTTC
>TRBJ2-3|NA|TRBV11-2|NA
CASSLGPYADTQYF
TGTGCCAGCAGCTTAGGCCCATACGCAGATACGCAGTATTTT
>TRBJ1-3|TRBD1|TRBV2|NA
CASSAKQGERGNTIYF
TGTGCCAGCAGTGCAAAACAGGGGGAGAGAGGAAACACCATATATTTT
>TRBJ2-5|NA|TRBV29-1|NA
CSGEWGFEETQYF
TGCAGCGGGGAGTGGGGCTTCGAAGAGACCCAGTACTTC
>TRBJ2-5|TRBD1|TRBV2|NA
CASSGRQGQETQYF
TGTGCCAGCAGTGGCCGACAGGGCCAAGAGACCCAGTACTTC
>TRBJ2-2|NA|TRBV10-3|NA
CAISEEGLNTGELFF
TGTGCCATCAGCGAGGAGGGCCTGAACACCGGGGAGCTGTTTTTT
>TRBJ2-2|TRBD1|TRBV29-1|once
CSVLGRTGHPSGELFF
TGCAGCGTCCTCGGACGGACAGGTCATCCATCCGGGGAGCTGTTTTTT
>TRBJ2-7|TRBD1|TRBV19|NA
CASSMAGTGGYEQYF
TGTGCCAGTAGTATGGCGGGGACAGGGGGCTACGAGCAGTACTTC
>TRBJ1-2|NA|TRBV2|NA
CASTGDPKYGYTF
TGTGCCAGCACGGGGGACCCTAAATATGGCTACACCTTC
>TRBJ1-1|NA|TRBV30|few
CAWEESPGDTEAFF
TGTGCCTGGGAAGAATCTCCAGGGGACACTGAAGCTTTCTTT
>TRBJ1-1|TRBD1|TRBV28|NA
CASSLDREELNTEAFF
TGTGCCAGCAGCCTCGACAGGGAAGAATTGAACACTGAAGCTTTCTTT
>TRBJ2-3|NA|TRBV4-1|NA
CASSQVKGSTDTQYF
TGCGCCAGCAGCCAAGTTAAGGGATCGACAGATACGCAGTATTTT
>TRBJ2-3|NA|TRBV27|NA
CASSFIGDTQYF
TGTGCCAGCAGTTTCATTGGAGATACGCAGTATTTT
>TRBJ2-3|TRBD2|TRBV9|once
CASSVFPRREEADTQYF
TGTGCCAGCAGCGTATTCCCTCGGCGGGAGGAGGCAGATACGCAGTATTTT